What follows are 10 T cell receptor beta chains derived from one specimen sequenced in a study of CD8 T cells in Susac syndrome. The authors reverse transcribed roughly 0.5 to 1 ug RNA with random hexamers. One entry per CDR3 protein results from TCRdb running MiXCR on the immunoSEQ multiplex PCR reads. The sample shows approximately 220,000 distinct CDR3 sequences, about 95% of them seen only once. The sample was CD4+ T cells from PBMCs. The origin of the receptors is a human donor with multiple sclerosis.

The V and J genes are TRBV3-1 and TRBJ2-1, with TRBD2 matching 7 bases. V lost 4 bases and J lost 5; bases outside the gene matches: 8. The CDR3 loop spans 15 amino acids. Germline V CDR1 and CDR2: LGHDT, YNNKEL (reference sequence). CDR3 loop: CASSRSRGDHNEQFF. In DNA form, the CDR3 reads TGTGCCAGCAGCCGTAGCCGGGGGGACCACAATGAGCAGTTCTTC.

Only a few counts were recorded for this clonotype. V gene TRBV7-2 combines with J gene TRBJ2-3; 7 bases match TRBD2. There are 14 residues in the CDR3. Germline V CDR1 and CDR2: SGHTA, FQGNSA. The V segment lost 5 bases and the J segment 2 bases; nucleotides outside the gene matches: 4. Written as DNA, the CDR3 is TGTGCCAGCAGCGTTGGGACTACCACAGATACGCAGTATTTT. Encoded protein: CASSVGTTTDTQYF.

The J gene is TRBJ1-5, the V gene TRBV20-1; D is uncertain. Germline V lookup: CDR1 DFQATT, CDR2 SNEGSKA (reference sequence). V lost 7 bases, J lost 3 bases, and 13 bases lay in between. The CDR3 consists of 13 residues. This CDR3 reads CSVGVGNNQPQHF. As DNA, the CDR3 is TGCAGTGTTGGGGTAGGGAACAATCAGCCCCAGCATTTT.

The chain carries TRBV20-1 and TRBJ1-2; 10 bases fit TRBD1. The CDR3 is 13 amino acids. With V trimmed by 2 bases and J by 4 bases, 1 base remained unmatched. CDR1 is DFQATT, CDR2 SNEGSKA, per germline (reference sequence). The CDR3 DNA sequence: TGCAGTGCTAGACGGACAGGGGGCTATGGCTACACCTTC. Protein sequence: CSARRTGGYGYTF.

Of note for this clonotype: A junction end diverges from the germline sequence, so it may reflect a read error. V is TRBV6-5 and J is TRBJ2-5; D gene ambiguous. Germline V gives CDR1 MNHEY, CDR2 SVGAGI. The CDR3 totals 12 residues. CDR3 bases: TGTGCCAGCAGCCGTACCCCTGAGAACCAGTACTTC. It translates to CASSRTPENQYF.

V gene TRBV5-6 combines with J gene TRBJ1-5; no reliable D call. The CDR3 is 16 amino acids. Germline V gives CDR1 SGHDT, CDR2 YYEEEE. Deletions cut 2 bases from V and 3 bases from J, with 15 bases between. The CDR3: CASSLGPTGLNQPQHF. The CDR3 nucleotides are TGTGCCAGCAGCTTAGGGCCAACGGGCCTCAATCAGCCCCAGCATTTT.

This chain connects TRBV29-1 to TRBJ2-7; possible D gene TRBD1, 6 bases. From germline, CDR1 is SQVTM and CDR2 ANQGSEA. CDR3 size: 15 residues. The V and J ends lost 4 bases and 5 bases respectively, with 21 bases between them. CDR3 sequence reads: CSVVLVQGPTDEQYF. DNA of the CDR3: TGCAGCGTTGTCCTAGTACAGGGTCCTACGGACGAGCAGTACTTC.

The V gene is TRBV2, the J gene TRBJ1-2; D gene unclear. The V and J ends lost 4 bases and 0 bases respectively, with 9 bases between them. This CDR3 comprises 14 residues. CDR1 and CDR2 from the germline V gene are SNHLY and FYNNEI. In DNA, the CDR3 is TGTGCCAGCAGTGTAAGGAACTCTAACTATGGCTACACCTTC. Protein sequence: CASSVRNSNYGYTF. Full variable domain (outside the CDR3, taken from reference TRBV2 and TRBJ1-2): EPEVTQTPSHQVTQMGQEVILRCVPISNHLYFYWYRQILGQKVEFLVSFYNNEISEKSEIFDDQFSVERPDGSNFTLKIRSTKLEDSAMYFCASSVRNSNYGYTFGSGTRLTVV.

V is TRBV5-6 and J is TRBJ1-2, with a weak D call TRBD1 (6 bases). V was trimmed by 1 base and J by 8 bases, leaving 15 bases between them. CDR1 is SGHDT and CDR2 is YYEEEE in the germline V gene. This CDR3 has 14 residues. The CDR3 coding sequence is TGTGCCAGCAGCTTGCTAACAGGGAAGAGAGGCTACACCTTC. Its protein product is CASSLLTGKRGYTF.

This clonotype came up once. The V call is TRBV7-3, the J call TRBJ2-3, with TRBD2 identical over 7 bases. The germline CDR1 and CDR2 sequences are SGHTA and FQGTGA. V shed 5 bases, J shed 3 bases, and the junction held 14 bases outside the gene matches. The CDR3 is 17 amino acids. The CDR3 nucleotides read TGTGCCAGCAGCCTCGGGCGCCCGGGAGGATTAACAGATACGCAGTATTTT. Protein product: CASSLGRPGGLTDTQYF.